A selection of T cell receptor beta chains follows, all from one sample in a study of control samples from healthy donors and cancer patients. Method: immunoSEQ multiplex PCR; TCRdb's copy keeps in-frame clones and lacks some. Among 30,000 to 40,000 clones listed, over 85% were seen once. Sequenced: PBMCs. The source of these receptors is a man aged 35 to 55 with colorectal cancer. CDR3s include the opening cysteine and the closing phenylalanine or tryptophan. The D gene is left open where the match is weak. Expanded clones are given a class, and other clones once, few, many or no size at all.

>few|TRBV30|.|TRBJ2-1
CAWGQLLGQFF
TGTGCCTGGGGGCAGCTCTTGGGGCAGTTCTTC
>.|TRBV7-2|.|TRBJ1-2
CASSSPGIFNGYTF
TGTGCCAGCAGCTCTCCGGGGATCTTTAATGGCTACACCTTC
>.|TRBV19|TRBD1|TRBJ1-1
CASSIWRTGNNTEAFF
TGTGCCAGTAGTATATGGAGGACAGGGAATAACACTGAAGCTTTCTTT
>.|TRBV9|.|TRBJ2-5
CASSVDREGTQYF
TGTGCCAGCAGCGTAGATAGAGAAGGGACCCAGTACTTC
>.|TRBV2|.|TRBJ1-5
CASSEEGMKPQHF
TGTGCCAGCAGTGAGGAGGGTATGAAGCCCCAGCATTTT
>.|TRBV2|TRBD1|TRBJ2-4
CASSEGGQRSIQYF
TGTGCCAGCAGTGAAGGGGGACAGAGGAGCATTCAGTACTTC
>.|TRBV7-8|.|TRBJ1-2
CASSLVEGRNYGYTF
TGTGCCAGCAGCTTAGTTGAGGGAAGGAACTATGGCTACACCTTC
>.|TRBV5-8|.|TRBJ1-5
CASSLIAGDHQPQHF
TGTGCCAGCAGCTTGATCGCAGGGGATCATCAGCCCCAGCATTTT
>.|TRBV5-4|.|TRBJ1-2
CASSLAVVPSYGYTF
TGTGCCAGCAGCTTGGCCGTTGTTCCCTCCTATGGCTACACCTTC
>.|TRBV5-4|.|TRBJ2-1
CASSLTGTNNEQFF
TGTGCCAGCAGCTTAACCGGGACAAACAATGAGCAGTTCTTC
>.|TRBV18|TRBD1|TRBJ2-6
CASSPQRTGVSGANVLTF
TGTGCCAGCTCACCGCAGCGGACAGGGGTCTCTGGGGCCAACGTCCTGACTTTC
>.|TRBV5-4|TRBD2|TRBJ2-1
CASSSAFGPGGYNEQFF
TGTGCCAGCAGCTCGGCTTTTGGACCGGGGGGGTACAATGAGCAGTTCTTC